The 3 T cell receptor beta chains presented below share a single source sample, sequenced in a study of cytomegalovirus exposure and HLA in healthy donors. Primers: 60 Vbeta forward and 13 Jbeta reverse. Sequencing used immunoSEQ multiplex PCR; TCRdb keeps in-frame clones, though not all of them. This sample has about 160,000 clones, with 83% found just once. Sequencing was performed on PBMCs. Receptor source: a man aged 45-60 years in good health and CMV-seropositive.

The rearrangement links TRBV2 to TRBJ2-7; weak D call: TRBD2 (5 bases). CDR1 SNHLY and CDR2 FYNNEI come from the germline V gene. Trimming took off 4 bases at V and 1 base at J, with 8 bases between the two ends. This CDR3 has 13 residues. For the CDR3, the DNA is TGTGCCAGCAGTGCCGGGGTATCCTACGAGCAGTACTTC. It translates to CASSAGVSYEQYF. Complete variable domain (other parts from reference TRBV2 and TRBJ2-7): EPEVTQTPSHQVTQMGQEVILRCVPISNHLYFYWYRQILGQKVEFLVSFYNNEISEKSEIFDDQFSVERPDGSNFTLKIRSTKLEDSAMYFCASSAGVSYEQYFGPGTRLTVT.

The CDR3, as DNA: TGTGCCAGCAGCCAAGATTTCGGACGGGGAAGCGGCTACACCTTC. Its protein product is CASSQDFGRGSGYTF. The chain links TRBV14 to TRBJ1-2; D unresolved. The V and J ends lost 0 bases and 8 bases respectively, with 16 bases between them. The CDR3 runs 15 residues. The germline gives CDR1 SGHDN, CDR2 FVKESK.

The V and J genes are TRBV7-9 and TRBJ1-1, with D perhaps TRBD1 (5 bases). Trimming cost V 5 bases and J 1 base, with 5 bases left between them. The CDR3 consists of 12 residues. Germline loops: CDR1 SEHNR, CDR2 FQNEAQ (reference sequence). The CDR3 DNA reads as TGTGCCAGCAGCAGGGGGAACACTGAAGCTTTCTTT. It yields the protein CASSRGNTEAFF.